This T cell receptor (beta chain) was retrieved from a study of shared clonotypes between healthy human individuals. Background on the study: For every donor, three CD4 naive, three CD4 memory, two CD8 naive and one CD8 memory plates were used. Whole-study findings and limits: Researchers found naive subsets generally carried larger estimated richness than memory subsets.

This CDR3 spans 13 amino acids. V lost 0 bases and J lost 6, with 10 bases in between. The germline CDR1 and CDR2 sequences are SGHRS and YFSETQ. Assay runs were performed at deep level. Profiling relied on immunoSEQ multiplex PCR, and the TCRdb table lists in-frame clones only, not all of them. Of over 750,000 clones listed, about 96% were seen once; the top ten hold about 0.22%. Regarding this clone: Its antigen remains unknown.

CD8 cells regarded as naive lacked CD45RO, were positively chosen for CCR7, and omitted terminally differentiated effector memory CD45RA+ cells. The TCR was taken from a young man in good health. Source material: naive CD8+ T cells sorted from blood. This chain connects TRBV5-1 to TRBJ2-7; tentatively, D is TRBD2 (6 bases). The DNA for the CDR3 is TGCGCCAGCAGCTTGGCCGGAGGGTCCGAGCAGTACTTC. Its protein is CASSLAGGSEQYF.